This entry lists 6 T cell receptor beta chains sequenced from one sample in a study of shared clonotypes between healthy human individuals. Produced via immunoSEQ multiplex PCR; TCRdb's table is partial and in-frame only. The sample yields over a million clones, 75% to 80% seen once. Sequenced sample: memory CD4+ T cells from PBMCs. The subset was: CD45RA-negative fraction. All receptors come from a man between 18 and 29 years old in good health. Some clones in this sample may be carry-over from other donors' samples.

V gene TRBV4-3 combines with J gene TRBJ2-7; D unclear. The V gene lost 0 bases and the J gene lost 3 bases, with 6 bases spanning the gap. There are 13 residues in the CDR3. Germline loops: CDR1 LGHNA, CDR2 YSLEER. CDR3 in amino acids: CASSQDSGYEQYF. In DNA, the CDR3 is TGCGCCAGCAGCCAAGATTCGGGCTACGAGCAGTACTTC.

The V gene is TRBV25-1, the J gene TRBJ2-1; D is undetermined. The CDR3 runs 11 residues. From germline, CDR1 is MGHDK and CDR2 SYGVNS. The V end was cut by 7 bases, the J end by 8 bases, with 9 bases between. The CDR3: CASTGLYEQFF. CDR3 DNA sequence: TGTGCCAGCACCGGTCTCTATGAGCAGTTCTTC.

The chain has TRBV27 and TRBJ2-7; 9 nucleotides agree with TRBD1. Germline V lookup: CDR1 MNHEY, CDR2 SMNVEV (reference sequence). The CDR3 covers 17 residues. J gave up 0 bases and V 3 bases, and 9 bases lay outside the gene matches. The CDR3 DNA is TGTGCCAGCAGTTTTAAAGGCGGACAGGGGAGCTCCTACGAGCAGTACTTC. Translation: CASSFKGGQGSSYEQYF.

This chain links TRBV5-4 with TRBJ1-4; D gene ambiguous. V shed 5 bases and J shed 7 bases, with 15 bases lying between them. CDR1 and CDR2 from the germline V gene are SGHNT and YYREEE (reference sequence). This CDR3 contains 14 residues. CDR3 bases: TGTGCCAGCAGTGACAAAATCGGCGGTGAAAAACTGTTTTTT. This gives the protein CASSDKIGGEKLFF.

The V and J genes are TRBV19 and TRBJ1-5; D is unclear. Germline V gene lookup returns CDR1 LNHDA and CDR2 SQIVND (reference sequence). This CDR3 has 13 residues. V shed 5 bases and J shed 4 bases, with 9 bases lying between them. The CDR3 DNA is TGTGCCAGTAGTTTATTGCATAATCAGCCCCAGCATTTT. This sequence encodes CASSLLHNQPQHF.

The J gene is TRBJ2-7, the V gene TRBV6-1; 7 positions match TRBD2. In germline, CDR1 is MNHNS, CDR2 SASEGT. Trimming cost V 6 bases and J 8 bases; bases outside gene matches: 7. The CDR3 extends over 12 amino acids. The CDR3: CASRVVAGQQYF. The CDR3, as DNA: TGTGCCAGCAGGGTAGTAGCGGGTCAGCAGTACTTC.